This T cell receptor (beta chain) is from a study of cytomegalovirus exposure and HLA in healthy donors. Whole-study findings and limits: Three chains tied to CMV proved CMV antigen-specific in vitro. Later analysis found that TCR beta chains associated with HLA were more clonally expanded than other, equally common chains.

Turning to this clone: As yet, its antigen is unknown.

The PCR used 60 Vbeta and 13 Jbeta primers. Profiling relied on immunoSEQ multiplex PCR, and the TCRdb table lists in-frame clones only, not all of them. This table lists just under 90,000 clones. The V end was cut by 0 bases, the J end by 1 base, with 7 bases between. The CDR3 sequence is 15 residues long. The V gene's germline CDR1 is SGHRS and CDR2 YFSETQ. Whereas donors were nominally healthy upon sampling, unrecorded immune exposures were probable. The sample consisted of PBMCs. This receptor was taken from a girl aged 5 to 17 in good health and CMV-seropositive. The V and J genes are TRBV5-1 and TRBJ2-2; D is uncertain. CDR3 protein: CASSLEPGNTGELFF. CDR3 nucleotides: TGCGCCAGCAGCTTGGAGCCAGGGAACACCGGGGAGCTGTTTTTT.